What follows is one TCR beta chain and its context. Its specificity is unknown. The sample belongs to a study of post-analysis software for immune sequencing data. This CDR3 has 16 amino acids. Germline CDR1 is SGHAT and CDR2 is FQNNGV. The V and J ends lost 5 bases and 3 bases, in that order; junction bases with no gene match: 9. Study-wide results and limits: In patients, TRBV5-6, TRBV5-1 and TRBV20-1 belonged to five TRBV segments found more frequently than in controls.

Prepared TCR beta cDNA libraries contained unique molecular identifiers. One entry per CDR3 protein results from TCRdb running MiXCR on the PCR reads. The top ten clones hold approximately 6% of a sample with about 540,000 distinct CDR3 sequences, under 40% of them seen once. What was sequenced was blood. This clonotype was sampled from a girl younger than 18 with multiple sclerosis. The chain is built from TRBV11-2 and TRBJ2-5; 10 bases are shared with TRBD2. This CDR3 reads CASSPRTSGDKETQYF. CDR3 in DNA: TGTGCCAGCAGCCCCCGGACTAGCGGTGACAAAGAGACCCAGTACTTC. Full variable domain (rest looked up from reference TRBV11-2 and TRBJ2-5): EAGVAQSPRYKIIEKRQSVAFWCNPISGHATLYWYQQILGQGPKLLIQFQNNGVVDDSQLPKDRFSAERLKGVDSTLKIQPAKLEDSAVYLCASSPRTSGDKETQYFGPGTRLLVL.